A selection of T cell receptor beta chains follows, all from one sample in a study of shared clonotypes between healthy human individuals. TCRdb's table, derived via immunoSEQ multiplex PCR, lists solely in-frame clones and lacks some. This sample has a few hundred thousand clones, with 60% to 70% found just once. Sequencing input: memory CD4+ T cells sorted from blood. These receptors originate from a man aged 30 to 45 in good health. CDR3s include the opening cysteine and the closing phenylalanine or tryptophan. D genes are given only for firm matches. Clone size is stated in some rows and not others, as once, few, many or a class when expanded.

v_gene	j_gene	abundance	d_gene	CDR3nt	CDR3aa
TRBV7-2	TRBJ2-6	NA	NA	TGTGCCAGCAGCACCAATAGTTTAGCCTCTGGGGCCAACGTCCTGACTTTC	CASSTNSLASGANVLTF
TRBV11-2	TRBJ2-3	NA	NA	TGTGCCAGCAGCCTCAGGGGGACTAGCACAGATACGCAGTATTTT	CASSLRGTSTDTQYF
TRBV2	TRBJ1-1	NA	NA	TGTGCCAGTTTTCTGAACACTGAAGCTTTCTTT	CASFLNTEAFF
TRBV18	TRBJ1-3	NA	NA	TGTGCCAGCTCCCCACCGGCCGGCAGCTCTGGAAACACCATATATTTT	CASSPPAGSSGNTIYF
TRBV28	TRBJ2-5	once	NA	TGTGCCAGCAGTTCTCCAATGCCCGGGACCCAGTACTTC	CASSSPMPGTQYF
TRBV27	TRBJ2-6	few	NA	TGTGCCAGCAGTTCCAACAGGAATGGGGCCAACGTCCTGACTTTC	CASSSNRNGANVLTF
TRBV28	TRBJ1-4	NA	TRBD1	TGTGCCAGCAGGTCTCCCGGGACAGGGGGTAATGAAAAACTGTTTTTT	CASRSPGTGGNEKLFF
TRBV5-1	TRBJ2-7	NA	TRBD2	TGCGCCAGCAGCTGGACTAGCGGGGAGGCCTACGAGCAGTACTTC	CASSWTSGEAYEQYF
TRBV19	TRBJ1-1	NA	NA	TGTGCCAGTAGTATAGCCGCCGCCAAGACGGCTTTCTTT	CASSIAAAKTAFF
TRBV6-1	TRBJ2-7	NA	NA	TGTGCCAGCAGTGAAAGTCGCCGCGAGCAGTACTTC	CASSESRREQYF
TRBV27	TRBJ2-1	NA	TRBD2	TGTGCCAGCAGTTACTTAGCGGGAGGTGAGCAGTTCTTC	CASSYLAGGEQFF
TRBV28	TRBJ1-1	NA	NA	TGTGCCAGCAGTCTATTGAACACTGAAGCTTTCTTT	CASSLLNTEAFF
TRBV9	TRBJ2-1	NA	NA	TGTGCCAGCAGCGTAGGGGGGTCGGGTAACAATGAGCAGTTCTTC	CASSVGGSGNNEQFF
TRBV7-3	TRBJ2-7	few	NA	TGTGCCAGCAGCTTAACGTTTGCCCCCCGATACGAGCAGTACTTC	CASSLTFAPRYEQYF
TRBV27	TRBJ1-5	NA	TRBD1	TGTGCCAGCAGACTCTCCGGGACAGGGTATAAGCCCCAGCATTTT	CASRLSGTGYKPQHF
TRBV2	TRBJ2-7	NA	TRBD1	TGTGCCAGCAGTGGGACAGGGGGCAACGTCTACGAGCAGTACTTC	CASSGTGGNVYEQYF
TRBV29-1	TRBJ2-3	NA	TRBD1	TGCAGCTTGAGACAGGGGGCGCTTGCAGATACGCAGTATTTT	CSLRQGALADTQYF
TRBV29-1	TRBJ2-1	once	TRBD2	TGCAGCGTTGAAGCTGCCGGGAGGGCCATGGGAAATGAGCAGTTCTTC	CSVEAAGRAMGNEQFF